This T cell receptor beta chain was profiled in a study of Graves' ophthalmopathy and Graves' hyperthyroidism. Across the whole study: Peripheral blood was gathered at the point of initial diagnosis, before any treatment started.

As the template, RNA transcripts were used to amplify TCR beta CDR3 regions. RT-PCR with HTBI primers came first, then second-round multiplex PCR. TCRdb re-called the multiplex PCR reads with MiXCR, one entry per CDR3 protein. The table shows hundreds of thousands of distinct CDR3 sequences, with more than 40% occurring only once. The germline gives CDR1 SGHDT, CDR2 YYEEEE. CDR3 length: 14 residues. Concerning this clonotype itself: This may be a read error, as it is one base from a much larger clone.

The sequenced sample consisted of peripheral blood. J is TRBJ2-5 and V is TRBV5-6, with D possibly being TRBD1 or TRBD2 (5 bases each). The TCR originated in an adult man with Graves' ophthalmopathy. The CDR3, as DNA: TGTGCCAGCAGCTCGGGACGTCCTGAAGAGGCCCAGTACTTC. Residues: CASSSGRPEEAQYF.